This paragraph reports one T cell receptor (beta chain). Its recognized antigen is unknown. No base qualities exist here, and no much larger clone lies one base off it. There are 15 amino acids in the CDR3, from cysteine to phenylalanine inclusive. Of all the DNA, just the CDR3 is kept, 45 bases in frame from base 1. The germline V gene yields SGHVS for CDR1 and FNYEAQ for CDR2. Here V drops 5 bases and J drops 1 base, and the junction holds 6 bases not matched to any gene. The sample belongs to a study of shared clonotypes between healthy human individuals (dated by TCRdb to between 2020 and 2021). Background for the entire study: A couple of women and a few men aged 18 to 49 years were included in the cohort. Leukapheresis yielded between about 0.9 and 8.9 billion PBMCs per donor. The study deeply sequenced blood TCR repertoires of five healthy adults to estimate repertoire size and the extent of clonotype sharing between individuals. Libraries were prepared and TCR repertoires were sequenced by different laboratories using diverse techniques, in order to increase sequencing depth and limit assay-specific biases. For each donor, three plates each were used for CD4 naive and CD4 memory, two plates were used for CD8 naive, and one plate was used for CD8 memory.

TCR CDR3 regions were amplified from genomic DNA by multiplex PCR using the deep immunoSEQ assay. Extracted genomic DNA from each cell subset was spread evenly across all wells of several immunoSEQ 96-well plates, with each plate serving as a replicate. For sorted subsets, each replicate PCR was loaded with approximately 200 ng genomic DNA, equivalent to 30,000 or so T cell genomes. Purified libraries were quantified with a Qubit 3.0 fluorometer, sized on a Bioanalyzer 2100, and re-quantified with the KAPA Library Quantification kit. Every immunoSEQ 96-well plate was sequenced on a dedicated single-read 150-cycle Illumina NextSeq 550 flow cell. In the original analysis: Because the immunoSEQ output included only junctional sequences and no quality scores, the filtering could not be the same as the filtering used for full-length reads. To assign V/J genes and CDR3, sequences were annotated against IMGT germline references using PyIR, a Python wrapper for IgBLAST v1.9. Reads were removed for weak V/J assignments (E-value above 1e-6), missing CDR3, stop codons, out-of-frame junctions, or ambiguous translated residues. A V3J clonotype was defined by an identical inferred V gene, J gene, and CDR3 amino acid sequence. To compute the percentage overlap between repertoires, the number of shared unique clonotypes was divided by the size of the smaller repertoire. Richness of each repertoire was evaluated using RTK rarefaction, the Chao1 estimator, and Recon v2.1 estimates of unobserved clonotypes. Generation probabilities were computed with OLGA for all TCRbeta clonotypes obtained by the gDNA method from several donors. Drawn from immuneACCESS, this table holds only the in-frame rearrangements with V and J called that TCRdb kept. Clones are partly lost; checked studies trace under half to an unresolved V gene and leave the rest unexplained. That table gives V, J and clone size, and the DNA gave D and trimming. This sample is represented by over 750,000 clones; roughly 96% of them were singletons. The biggest ten clones account for less than 0.25% of the sample.

General findings and caveats noted by the study authors: The small number of donors limited the genetic and exposure-history diversity represented. Rarefaction of sorted-subset datasets indicated incomplete sequencing despite the large sequencing depth. Pairwise subsampling led to the expectation that sequencing depth would affect the degree of clonotype sharing among donors. When a handful of donors were compared, the shared fraction of clonotypes was roughly 5% for naive CD4, more than 3% for naive CD8, 2% to 2.5% for memory CD4, and roughly 0.43% for memory CD8. Naive subsets generally had larger estimated clonotype richness than memory subsets. Sampling was restricted to blood, and TCR repertoires in tissues likely differ from the TCR repertoires found in blood. Compared with non-shared clonotypes, clonotypes shared by all four sorted-subset donors had higher generation probabilities.

CD8 naive samples were CD45RO-negative cells positively selected for CCR7, giving a CD45RA+CCR7+ population that excluded TemRA cells. The donors were healthy, HIV-negative adults with no recently reported acute infections or vaccinations. All donors were Caucasian adults living in Nashville, Tennessee, USA. Blood was obtained by leukapheresis, after which PBMCs were separated by Ficoll-Histopaque density gradient centrifugation and cryopreserved in liquid nitrogen vapor phase. Analytical flow cytometry was used to check the purity and quantity of each magnetically sorted T cell population. From each sorted fraction, genomic DNA was isolated and quantified by UV absorbance on a Nanodrop 2000c.

The specimen was naive CD8+ T cells sorted from blood. This specimen's cell subset or site label, per the study, means: CD45RA+CCR7+. The sequence was collected from a man aged 25-40 years in good health. Rearrangement joined TRBV7-6 to TRBJ1-1, with 8 middle bases fitting TRBD1. The CDR3 is CASSPSTGGNTEAFF. The nucleotides read TGTGCCAGCAGCCCATCAACAGGGGGGAACACTGAAGCTTTCTTT.